Detailed here is one TCR beta chain. Clones were sequenced by immunoSEQ multiplex PCR, and TCRdb holds only the in-frame ones, with some missing. The table has fewer than 200,000 clones, about four fifths seen once. The Seattle patients joined while their infection was active and were tracked longitudinally afterward. The V gene's germline CDR1 is SGDLS and CDR2 YYNGEE. V was clipped by 4 bases and J by 8 bases, with 13 bases between them. The CDR3 loop spans 13 amino acids. This specimen comes from a study of blood T cell repertoires in COVID-19. Turning to the study itself: Some COVID-19 samples were acute and others convalescent; all came from the United States, Italy and Spain. PBMCs, B-cell-depleted T cells, or T cells provided the cDNA or gDNA that made up the material.

The chain links TRBV9 to TRBJ1-3; D may be TRBD1 (5 bases). This TCR derives from a woman aged 60 to 75 with COVID-19, enrolled during active disease. The sequenced sample consisted of peripheral blood. The CDR3 nucleotides read TGTGCCAGCAGCCCGGGACTGCGTCACACCATATATTTT. This gives the protein CASSPGLRHTIYF.